Listed below are T cell receptor beta chains from one sample, sequenced in a study of blood T cell repertoires in COVID-19. Sequencing was performed with immunoSEQ multiplex PCR; in TCRdb, only in-frame clones are kept and a portion is missing. The sample includes 130,000 to 150,000 clones, around 79% of them seen just once. Input material: peripheral blood. These receptors originate from a man aged 55 to 69 with acute or convalescent COVID-19. Each CDR3 is given with its conserved first and last residue. The D gene is left open where the match is weak. Clone size, where shown, is once, few, many, or a class for clones that have expanded.

J | D | size | V | DNA | CDR3
TRBJ2-1 | TRBD2 | - | TRBV29-1 | TGCAGCGTCGGGACTAGCGGGAGGGCCTCGGCCGCGGAGTTCTTC | CSVGTSGRASAAEFF
TRBJ1-1 | - | - | TRBV28 | TGTGCCACCCGGGGAGGCCCCACTGAAGCTTTCTTT | CATRGGPTEAFF
TRBJ1-5 | TRBD1 | - | TRBV4-2 | TGTGCCAGCAGCCAAGGAAGGCCCGGGACAGGGGTCCAGCCCCAGCATTTT | CASSQGRPGTGVQPQHF
TRBJ1-5 | - | once | TRBV27 | TGTGCCAGCAGTCCCCAGTGGGGGCTCAATCAGCCCCAGCATTTT | CASSPQWGLNQPQHF
TRBJ1-2 | - | - | TRBV7-9 | TGTGCCAGCGTATCTAAGGGGCAGGAAGGCGGCTACACCTTC | CASVSKGQEGGYTF
TRBJ2-7 | TRBD1 | - | TRBV6-1 | TGTGCCAGCAGTGAACGGACAGGGGGTATGGGCGAGCAGTACTTC | CASSERTGGMGEQYF
TRBJ1-5 | - | - | TRBV4-3 | TGCGCCAGCAGCCAAGACAAGGGCCCGGGGGTCGGCAATCAGCCCCAGCATTTT | CASSQDKGPGVGNQPQHF
TRBJ2-1 | - | - | TRBV27 | TGTGCCAGCAGTGGTAGTGGTGAGCAGTTCTTC | CASSGSGEQFF
TRBJ2-5 | TRBD2 | - | TRBV7-2 | TGTGCCAGCAGCCCAAGAGGAACTAGCGGGAGCCCTGGCCAAGAGACCCAGTACTTC | CASSPRGTSGSPGQETQYF
TRBJ2-2 | TRBD2 | - | TRBV2 | TGTGCCAGCAGCAAAACCGGACTAGCGGGAGTCGCGAACACCGGGGAGCTGTTTTTT | CASSKTGLAGVANTGELFF
TRBJ1-2 | - | - | TRBV3-1/TRBV3-2 | TGTGCCAGCAGCCAAGACGTACAACCCATGGATGGCTACACCTTC | CASSQDVQPMDGYTF
TRBJ2-7 | TRBD2 | - | TRBV7-9 | TGTGCCAGCAGCATGGGACTAGCGGGAGAGTCCTACGAGCAGTACTTC | CASSMGLAGESYEQYF
TRBJ2-3 | TRBD1 | - | TRBV27 | TGTGCCAGCAGTTTAACGACAGGGGTTGGAACAGATACGCAGTATTTT | CASSLTTGVGTDTQYF
TRBJ2-7 | TRBD1 | - | TRBV5-1 | TGCGCCAGCAGCTCCGGACAGGGGATCTACGAGCAGTACTTC | CASSSGQGIYEQYF
TRBJ2-5 | - | once | TRBV19 | TGTGCCAGTAGTGTCTCCGCCCAGTACTTC | CASSVSAQYF
TRBJ1-4 | - | - | TRBV3-1/TRBV3-2 | TGTGCCAGCAGCCTAGGACAGCTACCAGGGGAAAAACTGTTTTTT | CASSLGQLPGEKLFF
TRBJ1-1 | TRBD1 | few | TRBV28 | TGTGCCAGCAGTTCAGGGGGCTCGGTCACTGAAGCTTTCTTT | CASSSGGSVTEAFF
TRBJ1-6 | TRBD1 | - | TRBV9 | TGTGCCAGCAGCGAGAGAGGGGACAGGGCCAATTCACCCCTCCACTTT | CASSERGDRANSPLHF
TRBJ2-1 | TRBD2 | - | TRBV19 | TGTGCCAGTAGTTCCCCGGGGGGGGGCTCCAATGAGCAGTTCTTC | CASSSPGGGSNEQFF
TRBJ2-5 | - | once | TRBV3-1/TRBV3-2 | TGTGCCAGCAGCCCCAAACTGATCCGGAGTCATCAAGAGACCCAGTACTTC | CASSPKLIRSHQETQYF
TRBJ1-2 | - | - | TRBV6-2/TRBV6-3 | TGTGCCAGCAGTTACACGGGTCTTCGTGGGTATGGCTACACCTTC | CASSYTGLRGYGYTF
TRBJ2-1 | - | few | TRBV6-5 | TGTGCCAGCACCTCCCTCGGGGGGCGGCCGTTCTTC | CASTSLGGRPFF
TRBJ2-7 | - | - | TRBV19 | TGTGCCAGTAGTCTGGGACTCTCAGGGGAGCAGTACTTC | CASSLGLSGEQYF